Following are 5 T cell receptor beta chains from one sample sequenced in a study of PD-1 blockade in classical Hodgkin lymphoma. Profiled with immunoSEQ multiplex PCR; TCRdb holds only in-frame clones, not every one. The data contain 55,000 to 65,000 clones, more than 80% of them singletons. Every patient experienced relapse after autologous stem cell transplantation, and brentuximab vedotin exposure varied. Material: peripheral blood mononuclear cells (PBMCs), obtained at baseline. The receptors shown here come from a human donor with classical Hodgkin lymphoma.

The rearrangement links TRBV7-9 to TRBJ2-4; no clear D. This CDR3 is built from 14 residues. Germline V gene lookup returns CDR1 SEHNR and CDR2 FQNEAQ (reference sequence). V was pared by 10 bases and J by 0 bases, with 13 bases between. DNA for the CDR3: TGTGCCACCGGGTACTCCACAGCCAAAAACATTCAGTACTTC. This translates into CATGYSTAKNIQYF.

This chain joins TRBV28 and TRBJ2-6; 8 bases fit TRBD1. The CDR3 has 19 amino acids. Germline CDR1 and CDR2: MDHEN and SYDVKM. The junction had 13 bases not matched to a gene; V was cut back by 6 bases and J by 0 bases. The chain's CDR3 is CASSPDREIYRSGANVLTF. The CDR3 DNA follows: TGTGCCAGCAGCCCGGACAGGGAAATATACCGCTCTGGGGCCAACGTCCTGACTTTC. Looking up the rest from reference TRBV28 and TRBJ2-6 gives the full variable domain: DVKVTQSSRYLVKRTGEKVFLECVQDMDHENMFWYRQDPGLGLRLIYFSYDVKMKEKGDIPEGYSVSREKKERFSLILESASTNQTSMYLCASSPDREIYRSGANVLTFGAGSRLTVL.

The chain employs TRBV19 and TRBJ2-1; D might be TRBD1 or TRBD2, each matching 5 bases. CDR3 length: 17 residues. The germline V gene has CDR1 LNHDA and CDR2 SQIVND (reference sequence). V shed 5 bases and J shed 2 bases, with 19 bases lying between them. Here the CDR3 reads CASSADLGVEAYNEQFF. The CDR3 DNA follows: TGTGCCAGTAGTGCTGACCTGGGGGTGGAAGCCTACAATGAGCAGTTCTTC.

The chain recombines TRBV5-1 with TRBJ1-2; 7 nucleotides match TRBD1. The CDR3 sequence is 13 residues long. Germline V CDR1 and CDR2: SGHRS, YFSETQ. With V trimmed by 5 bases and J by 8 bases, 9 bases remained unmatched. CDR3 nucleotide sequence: TGCGCCAGCAGTAAAGAGGGGGCAGAGGGCTACACCTTC. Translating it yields CASSKEGAEGYTF.

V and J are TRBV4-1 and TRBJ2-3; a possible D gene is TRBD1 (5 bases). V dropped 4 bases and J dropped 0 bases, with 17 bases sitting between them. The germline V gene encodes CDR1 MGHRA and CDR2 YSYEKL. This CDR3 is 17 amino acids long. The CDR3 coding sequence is TGCGCCAGCAGCCCCTTGTACTGGGGCTCTAGCACAGATACGCAGTATTTT. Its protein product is CASSPLYWGSSTDTQYF.